Listed here are 19 T cell receptor beta chains from one sample, sequenced in a study of response to subunit inactivated influenza vaccine. TCRdb recomputed calls from the RT-PCR reads with MiXCR, one row per CDR3 protein. The data show hundreds of thousands of distinct CDR3 sequences, around 20% seen once. Source: PBMCs from blood, taken 4 to 6 days after vaccination. The receptor source for this set is a man aged 50 to 60 who received an inactivated influenza vaccine.

This chain uses TRBV12-3 or TRBV12-4 with TRBJ2-2, with 7 bases lining up with TRBD1. The length of the CDR3 is 15 residues. V lost 6 bases, J lost 7 bases, and 11 bases stayed unmatched. CDR3 nucleotides: TGTGCCAGCAGCCTAGGGACAGCTAGTCTCGGGGAGCTGTTTTTT. This codes for CASSLGTASLGELFF.

This clonotype was picked up many times. This rearrangement joins TRBV7-8 to TRBJ2-7; D unclear. The CDR3 is made up of 12 amino acids. V was clipped by 5 bases and J by 7 bases, with 12 bases between them. Germline V lookup: CDR1 SGHVS, CDR2 FQNEAQ. DNA of the CDR3: TGTGCCAGCAGCCGTCCTCTCATGGAGCAGTACTTC. Amino acids: CASSRPLMEQYF.

The chain carries TRBV27 and TRBJ2-3; D gene uncertain. Germline V gives CDR1 MNHEY, CDR2 SMNVEV (reference sequence). V was clipped by 5 bases and J by 0 bases, with 18 bases between them. The CDR3 totals 17 residues. The CDR3 bases are TGTGCCAGCAGTAAGGACCCGATTAAACCTAGCACAGATACGCAGTATTTT. Translating gives CASSKDPIKPSTDTQYF.

This sequence joins TRBV6-2 or TRBV6-3 and TRBJ2-1; 12 bases fit TRBD2. Germline values: CDR1 MNHEY, CDR2 SVGEGT. With 6 bases clipped from V and 5 bases from J, the junction kept 8 bases outside the gene matches. This CDR3 is built from 16 residues. CDR3 region: CASRSLAGGPNNEQFF. The DNA of the CDR3 is TGTGCCAGCAGATCACTAGCGGGAGGACCTAACAATGAGCAGTTCTTC.

This clonotype was counted only a few times. V and J are TRBV27 and TRBJ1-1, with D unclear. The germline gives CDR1 MNHEY, CDR2 SMNVEV (reference sequence). V was cut by 3 bases and J by 7 bases, with 12 bases left in between. The CDR3 runs 13 residues. The CDR3 nucleotides are TGTGCCAGCAGTTTCTCGGCCTCTGTTGAAGCTTTCTTT. This encodes CASSFSASVEAFF.

The table lists this clonotype with a count of one. The CDR3 bases are TGTGCCAGCTCGGGGCGGAATAACTATGGCTACACCTTC. This sequence encodes CASSGRNNYGYTF. The genes are TRBV28 and TRBJ1-2; possibly TRBD1 for D (5 bases). CDR3 length equals 13 residues. Germline values: CDR1 MDHEN, CDR2 SYDVKM. V was cut by 8 bases and J by 1 base, with 11 bases left in between.

This clonotype was seen a few times. V gene TRBV6-2 or TRBV6-3 combines with J gene TRBJ2-1, with 11 bases lining up with TRBD2. Germline trimming cut 4 bases from V and 10 bases from J; bases unmatched to any gene: 9. Germline V CDR1 and CDR2: MNHEY, SVGEGT. The CDR3 is made up of 15 amino acids. CDR3 sequence (DNA): TGTGCCAGCAGTTTTAGCGGGAGGGTCGATCTCGAGCAGTTCTTC. Residues: CASSFSGRVDLEQFF.

CDR3 protein: CASSYSMRGREEETQYF. The CDR3, as DNA: TGTGCCAGCAGTTACTCGATGAGGGGGCGAGAGGAAGAGACCCAGTACTTC. The V and J genes are TRBV6-5 and TRBJ2-5, with TRBD1 matching over 7 bases. J gave up 3 bases and V 0 bases, and 10 bases lay outside the gene matches. The CDR3 sequence is 17 residues long. From germline, CDR1 is MNHEY and CDR2 SVGAGI.

This clonotype was seen a few times. The chain joins TRBV6-5 to TRBJ1-6, with 9 bases lining up with TRBD1. CDR3 size: 15 residues. J lost 10 bases, V lost 2 bases, and 6 bases had no gene match. The germline gives CDR1 MNHEY, CDR2 SVGAGI. This CDR3 reads CASSYQGQGSSPLHF. In nucleotides, the CDR3 is TGTGCCAGCAGTTACCAGGGACAGGGAAGCTCACCCCTCCACTTT.

This clonotype was seen many times. The chain employs TRBV12-3 or TRBV12-4 and TRBJ2-1, with D possibly being TRBD1 (5 bases). V was clipped by 3 bases and J by 5 bases, with 8 bases between them. The CDR3 covers 13 residues. CDR3 sequence reads: CASSLGLHNEQFF. DNA of the CDR3: TGTGCCAGCAGTTTGGGGCTGCACAATGAGCAGTTCTTC.

There are a few counts of this clonotype. The chain uses TRBV5-1 and TRBJ2-3; unclear D gene. CDR1 is SGHRS, CDR2 YFSETQ, per germline. This CDR3 has 16 amino acids. The ends were cut back, 0 bases at V and 2 bases at J, with 13 bases in the middle. The CDR3 reads CASSLGGSPLTDTQYF. The CDR3 DNA sequence: TGCGCCAGCAGCTTGGGAGGCAGCCCCCTCACAGATACGCAGTATTTT.

This clonotype occurred a few times. J is TRBJ2-1 and V is TRBV6-4, with 7 nucleotides matching TRBD2. Germline V lookup: CDR1 MRHNA, CDR2 SNTAGT. CDR3 length: 18 residues. V shed 5 bases and J 0 bases; nucleotides not matched to a gene: 13. The CDR3 spells CASSPRGLIGASYNEQFF. The CDR3 region has the DNA TGTGCCAGCAGTCCTAGGGGACTAATCGGGGCCTCCTACAATGAGCAGTTCTTC.

This clonotype was seen more than once but under ten times. This sequence joins TRBV28 and TRBJ2-1; D not certain. V was trimmed by 2 bases and J by 8 bases, leaving 19 bases between them. The CDR3 runs to 16 residues. Germline CDR1 and CDR2: MDHEN and SYDVKM. DNA for the CDR3: TGTGCCAGCAGTTTAGGGTCCCTTACCTTAGCCCATGAGCAGTTCTTC. Amino acid sequence: CASSLGSLTLAHEQFF. The variable domain in full, with the rest retrieved from reference TRBV28 and TRBJ2-1, is DVKVTQSSRYLVKRTGEKVFLECVQDMDHENMFWYRQDPGLGLRLIYFSYDVKMKEKGDIPEGYSVSREKKERFSLILESASTNQTSMYLCASSLGSLTLAHEQFFGPGTRLTVL.

The chain carries TRBV6-5 and TRBJ2-7; D gene ambiguous. V gave up 6 bases and J gave up 2 bases, with 17 bases separating them. Germline V lookup: CDR1 MNHEY, CDR2 SVGAGI. The CDR3 has 15 residues. CDR3 amino acids: CASSPLVTGAYEQYF. CDR3 nucleotide sequence: TGTGCCAGCAGCCCTCTGGTAACTGGGGCCTACGAGCAGTACTTC.

This clonotype has a handful of counts. The chain uses TRBV5-6 and TRBJ2-1, with a weak D call TRBD2 (6 bases). Germline lookup yields CDR1 SGHDT and CDR2 YYEEEE. With 6 bases removed from V and 6 bases from J, the gap between germline ends came to 19 bases. The CDR3 totals 15 residues. This CDR3 reads CASTVGLQPGNEQFF. CDR3 sequence (DNA): TGTGCCAGCACCGTGGGACTCCAACCCGGCAATGAGCAGTTCTTC. Full variable domain (missing parts from reference TRBV5-6 and TRBJ2-1): DAGVTQSPTHLIKTRGQQVTLRCSPKSGHDTVSWYQQALGQGPQFIFQYYEEEERQRGNFPDRFSGHQFPNYSSELNVNALLLGDSALYLCASTVGLQPGNEQFFGPGTRLTVL.

This clonotype was seen a handful of times. V gene TRBV11-2 combines with J gene TRBJ2-3; TRBD2 agrees at 7 bases. Germline V gene data show CDR1 as SGHAT and CDR2 as FQNNGV. The CDR3 runs 14 residues. V lost 4 bases to trimming and J lost 4 bases; unmatched junction nucleotides: 5. The CDR3 nucleotides are TGTGCCAGCAGCTCGTCGGGGGGTTCAGATACGCAGTATTTT. This sequence encodes CASSSSGGSDTQYF.

The chain has TRBV20-1 and TRBJ1-2; tentative D call: TRBD1 (5 bases). The V end was cut by 6 bases, the J end by 9 bases, with 20 bases between. There are 13 residues in the CDR3. Germline loops: CDR1 DFQATT, CDR2 SNEGSKA (reference sequence). The CDR3 reads CSAGGSNGLSYTF. In nucleotides, the CDR3 is TGCAGTGCCGGGGGTTCAAATGGTTTGAGCTACACCTTC.

In DNA form, the CDR3 reads TGCAGTGCTAGAGGTATCGGCACTAGCGGGGGATACACCGGGGAGCTGTTTTTT. Translated: CSARGIGTSGGYTGELFF. The chain joins TRBV20-1 to TRBJ2-2; the match to TRBD2 covers 11 bases. The germline V gene encodes CDR1 DFQATT and CDR2 SNEGSKA (reference sequence). CDR3 length: 18 amino acids. V was pared by 1 base and J by 3 bases, with 10 bases of the junction left unmatched.

This clonotype turned up a few times. The CDR3: CAISESGGQGSREQYF. The CDR3 DNA reads TGTGCCATCAGTGAGTCCGGCGGCCAGGGGTCTCGGGAGCAGTACTTC. V usage is TRBV10-3 and J usage is TRBJ2-7; a possible D gene is TRBD1 (6 bases). There are 16 residues in the CDR3. The germline gives CDR1 ENHRY, CDR2 SYGVKD. The V and J ends lost 0 bases and 7 bases respectively, with 19 bases between them.